Listed below are T cell receptor beta chains from one sample, sequenced in a study of blood T cell repertoires in COVID-19. Sequencing used immunoSEQ multiplex PCR; TCRdb keeps in-frame clones, though not all of them. The table records approximately 100,000 clones, 70% to 90% of them present only once. Specimen: peripheral blood. The source of these receptors is a human donor in a cohort sampled during active COVID-19. Both conserved end residues are part of each CDR3. A D gene is named only where the DNA matches it firmly.

DNA	CDR3	length	D	V	J
TGCGCCAGCAGCCTAAGTCCCGATGCTGGCGGCTACACCTTC	CASSLSPDAGGYTF	14	.	TRBV4-1	TRBJ1-2
TGCGCCAGCAGCCAAGTTCAAGGGGGGGTCTCCTACGAGCAGTACTTC	CASSQVQGGVSYEQYF	16	.	TRBV4-1	TRBJ2-7
TGCGCCAGCAGCCAAGATTTAGCAGCAACTAATGAAAAACTGTTTTTT	CASSQDLAATNEKLFF	16	.	TRBV4-3	TRBJ1-4
TGTGCCAGCAGCCCCCCCCCTAGCACAGATACGCAGTATTTT	CASSPPPSTDTQYF	14	.	TRBV7-2	TRBJ2-3
TGCAGCGTTGTGGGGCCCTCGGGGCAGTACTTC	CSVVGPSGQYF	11	.	TRBV29-1	TRBJ2-7
TGTGCCAGCAGTTCGGTTTCTAGCGGGAGAGGGGCCGAGCAGTACTTC	CASSSVSSGRGAEQYF	16	TRBD2	TRBV27	TRBJ2-7
TGTGCCAGCAGCCAATTCCTAGCGGGGGGGCAAGAGACCCAGTACTTC	CASSQFLAGGQETQYF	16	TRBD2	TRBV4-2	TRBJ2-5
TGTGCCTGGAGTGTAGCTGGACAGGGGGTCGGAAACACCATATATTTT	CAWSVAGQGVGNTIYF	16	TRBD1	TRBV30	TRBJ1-3
TGTGCCAGCAGCTTAGGCTACCTCTCTGGAAACACCATATATTTT	CASSLGYLSGNTIYF	15	.	TRBV7-9	TRBJ1-3
TGCGCCAGCAGCCAAGATCGCGGACTAGCGGGAGGACTAGCCAAAAACATTCAGTACTTC	CASSQDRGLAGGLAKNIQYF	20	TRBD2	TRBV4-1	TRBJ2-4
TGTGCTAGTGGTTCACAGGGGGTGAACACTGAAGCTTTCTTT	CASGSQGVNTEAFF	14	TRBD1	TRBV12-5	TRBJ1-1
TGTGCCAGCTCACCGCGAGGGATCGTTAGCGAGCAGTACTTC	CASSPRGIVSEQYF	14	.	TRBV18	TRBJ2-7
TGTGCCAGCCTCTGGCGGGAGGGTCAGCCCCAGCATTTT	CASLWREGQPQHF	13	.	TRBV2	TRBJ1-5
TGTGCCAGCTCCTCAAAGCGACTAGCGGGAGCCAACGAGCAGTACTTC	CASSSKRLAGANEQYF	16	TRBD2	TRBV18	TRBJ2-7